This T cell receptor beta chain was obtained from a study of blood T cell repertoires in COVID-19. Repertoires were generated with immunoSEQ multiplex PCR, while TCRdb's copy carries only in-frame clones and drops some. The sample records approximately 170,000 clones, roughly 86% being singletons. J gave up 9 bases and V 5 bases, and 19 bases lay outside the gene matches. This CDR3 has 18 residues. Germline CDR1 is MDHEN and CDR2 is SYDVKM. Sequencing used peripheral blood. The genes are TRBV28 and TRBJ1-6, with 7 bases fitting TRBD1. This TCR was sampled from a man in his 70s with acute or convalescent COVID-19. CDR3 DNA sequence: TGTGCCAGCAGTCCCAGAACACATTCAGGGGGTTGGAGTTCACCCCTCCACTTT. It translates to CASSPRTHSGGWSSPLHF.